This is a list of T cell receptor beta chains from one sample in a study of blood T cell repertoires in COVID-19. The protocol was immunoSEQ multiplex PCR, while the TCRdb copy is restricted to in-frame clones and leaves out a portion. The sample gives 250,000 or so clones, approximately 88% of which show up once; around 3.1% is in the top ten. Sequenced sample: PBMCs or T cells enriched from blood (not recorded which). These receptors originate from a woman in her thirties or forties who had been exposed to COVID-19. CDR3s include the opening cysteine and the closing phenylalanine or tryptophan. Fields, in order: D gene, clone size, V gene, J gene, CDR3 protein, CDR3 DNA. A D gene is named only where the DNA matches it firmly. Not every row has a clone size; where given, it reads once, few, many or a size class.

TRBD1	NA	TRBV18	TRBJ1-5	CASSPGQGNQPQHF	TGTGCCAGCTCACCGGGACAGGGGAATCAGCCCCAGCATTTT
TRBD1	NA	TRBV7-8	TRBJ1-5	CASSARQGVWQNQPQHF	TGTGCCAGCAGCGCAAGACAGGGGGTTTGGCAAAATCAGCCCCAGCATTTT
TRBD1	NA	TRBV18	TRBJ2-2	CASSPLTLQGAAGELFF	TGTGCCAGCTCACCACTTACCCTACAGGGGGCTGCCGGGGAGCTGTTTTTT
TRBD2	NA	TRBV2	TRBJ2-1	CASRNSGATINEQFF	TGTGCCAGCAGGAACAGCGGGGCCACTATCAATGAGCAGTTCTTC
TRBD1	NA	TRBV10-3	TRBJ1-5	CAISPQGAQNQPQHF	TGTGCCATCAGTCCACAGGGGGCTCAAAATCAGCCCCAGCATTTT
NA	NA	TRBV19	TRBJ2-1	CASSIDPVDRFFLF	TGTGCCAGTAGTATAGATCCCGTGGACAGATTTTTCCTCTTC
TRBD2	once	TRBV7-6	TRBJ2-1	CASSLRSGIWANDEQFF	TGTGCCAGCAGCTTACGCAGCGGGATATGGGCTAACGATGAGCAGTTCTTC
NA	NA	TRBV28	TRBJ1-5	CASSTPTGLNQPQHF	TGTGCCAGCAGTACCCCGACAGGTTTAAATCAGCCCCAGCATTTT
TRBD2	NA	TRBV9	TRBJ2-3	CASTRLAGGSDTQYF	TGTGCCAGCACCAGACTAGCGGGAGGGTCAGATACGCAGTATTTT
TRBD1	NA	TRBV11-1	TRBJ1-1	CASSLASGGEGTEAFF	TGTGCCAGCAGCTTAGCATCAGGGGGCGAAGGCACTGAAGCTTTCTTT